This TCR beta chain comes out of a study of cytotoxic CD8 clonotypes in ibrutinib-treated CLL. Some clones are missing from TCRdb's copy, which holds only in-frame ones; the method was immunoSEQ multiplex PCR. This sample yields under 200,000 clones, of which more than 65% are seen a single time; roughly 2% belongs to the top ten. Looked up from germline, CDR1 is WNHNN and CDR2 is SYGVQD (reference sequence). The CDR3 extends over 15 amino acids. V was trimmed by 8 bases and J by 2 bases, leaving 17 bases between them. The material was PBMCs, obtained after 12 months of ibrutinib treatment. The receptor's source is a human donor with chronic lymphocytic leukemia. V and J are TRBV10-1 and TRBJ2-3; possible D gene TRBD1, 6 bases. The CDR3 spells CASRPPGDPTDTQYF. In DNA form, the CDR3 reads TGCGCCAGCCGGCCCCCAGGGGACCCCACAGATACGCAGTATTTT.